These 20 T cell receptor beta chains originate from one sample sequenced in a study of T cell responses to AZD1222 COVID-19 vaccine. Only in-frame clones appear in the TCRdb table, and some are missing; sequencing was by immunoSEQ multiplex PCR. Here the sample spans approximately 180,000 clones, 80% to 90% being singletons. The input for sequencing was peripheral blood, taken on day 0 of AZD1222 vaccination. These TCRs come from an adult in good health.

The J gene is TRBJ1-5, the V gene TRBV6-6, with TRBD1 identical over 9 bases. CDR1 is MNHNY, CDR2 SVGAGI, per germline (reference sequence). The CDR3 totals 17 residues. The ends lost 5 bases at V and 2 bases at J; junction bases unmatched: 10. CDR3 DNA sequence: TGTGCCAGCAGTCAGTCCCGGGACAGGGTTGGCAATCAGCCCCAGCATTTT. Amino acids: CASSQSRDRVGNQPQHF.

The chain combines TRBV5-1 with TRBJ2-1; 7 nucleotides match TRBD2. The CDR3 is 14 amino acids. Germline V gene data show CDR1 as SGHRS and CDR2 as YFSETQ. The J segment lost 9 bases and the V segment lost 0 bases, leaving 6 bases of the junction unmatched. CDR3 protein: CASSLVAGEGEQFF. CDR3 coding DNA: TGCGCCAGCAGCTTGGTGGCGGGAGAGGGTGAGCAGTTCTTC.

The chain combines TRBV7-9 with TRBJ2-1; the match to TRBD2 covers 7 bases. This CDR3 has 14 amino acids. The germline V gene has CDR1 SEHNR and CDR2 FQNEAQ (reference sequence). The J segment lost 6 bases and the V segment lost 4 bases, leaving 6 bases of the junction unmatched. CDR3 amino acids: CASSYSGVGNEQFF. The CDR3 DNA sequence: TGTGCCAGCAGCTACAGCGGGGTTGGCAATGAGCAGTTCTTC.

V gene TRBV28 combines with J gene TRBJ2-2; 7 nucleotides match TRBD1. V dropped 2 bases and J dropped 3; count of bases not matched to a gene: 3. The CDR3 consists of 15 residues. Germline-derived CDR1 and CDR2 are MDHEN and SYDVKM. The CDR3: CASSLRGRDTGELFF. For the CDR3, the DNA is TGTGCCAGCAGTTTAAGGGGGCGGGACACCGGGGAGCTGTTTTTT.

CDR3 region: CASGVGNQPQHF. CDR3 sequence (DNA): TGTGCCAGCGGGGTGGGTAATCAGCCCCAGCATTTT. V usage is TRBV7-9 and J usage is TRBJ1-5; D not certain. The CDR3 contains 12 residues. With 8 bases removed from V and 4 bases from J, the gap between germline ends came to 9 bases. Germline V lookup: CDR1 SEHNR, CDR2 FQNEAQ (reference sequence).

The genes are TRBV7-3 and TRBJ2-1, with TRBD1 identical over 9 bases. The CDR3 consists of 15 residues. From germline, CDR1 is SGHTA and CDR2 FQGTGA. Losses at the gene ends were 5 bases for V and 5 bases for J; bases not matched to a gene: 7. Here the CDR3 DNA reads TGTGCCAGCAGCCGGAGGGACAGGGTCCACAATGAGCAGTTCTTC. Encoded protein: CASSRRDRVHNEQFF.

The chain carries TRBV25-1 and TRBJ1-1; perhaps TRBD1 as D (5 bases). Germline CDR1 and CDR2: MGHDK and SYGVNS. The CDR3 loop spans 13 amino acids. V was shortened by 8 bases and J by 5 bases, with 15 bases between the two germline ends. DNA for the CDR3: TGTGCCAGCCAGACGTCCGGGGGAACTGAAGCTTTCTTT. Amino acids: CASQTSGGTEAFF.

V usage is TRBV28 and J usage is TRBJ1-6; no firm D call. The ends were cut back, 4 bases at V and 13 bases at J, with 8 bases in the middle. The CDR3 covers 11 residues. CDR1 is MDHEN and CDR2 is SYDVKM in the germline V gene. The CDR3 spells CASSSSSPLHF. CDR3 nucleotides: TGTGCCAGCAGTTCCTCTTCGCCCCTCCACTTT. Combining the CDR3 with reference TRBV28 and TRBJ1-6 gives the whole variable domain DVKVTQSSRYLVKRTGEKVFLECVQDMDHENMFWYRQDPGLGLRLIYFSYDVKMKEKGDIPEGYSVSREKKERFSLILESASTNQTSMYLCASSSSSPLHFGNGTRLTVT.

This clone has more than one count but fewer than ten. The chain uses TRBV27 and TRBJ2-1; TRBD1 aligns across 8 bases. V was clipped by 1 base and J by 5 bases; unmatched bases: 7. The V gene's germline CDR1 is MNHEY and CDR2 SMNVEV (reference sequence). CDR3 length: 16 amino acids. The DNA of the CDR3 is TGTGCCAGCAGTTTATTTTGGGGACAGGACCACAATGAGCAGTTCTTC. This codes for CASSLFWGQDHNEQFF.

Here the CDR3 DNA reads TGCGCCAGCAGCTTCGACGGGAAGGGAGCCAAAAACATTCAGTACTTC. Protein product: CASSFDGKGAKNIQYF. The gene calls are TRBV5-1 and TRBJ2-4, with D perhaps TRBD2 (5 bases). V lost 2 bases and J 0 bases, leaving 12 bases between the germline ends. CDR1 and CDR2 from the germline V gene are SGHRS and YFSETQ. The CDR3 extends over 16 amino acids.

The chain is built from TRBV14 and TRBJ2-3; D not resolved. With 5 bases removed from V and 6 bases from J, the gap between germline ends came to 9 bases. This CDR3 region has 12 residues. CDR1 is SGHDN, CDR2 FVKESK, per germline. The CDR3, as DNA: TGTGCCAGCAGCTTGTCTGGGGATACGCAGTATTTT. This codes for CASSLSGDTQYF.

The rearrangement links TRBV5-6 to TRBJ2-2, with a weak D call TRBD1 (6 bases). Germline assignment: CDR1 SGHDT and CDR2 YYEEEE. V was cut by 6 bases and J by 1 base, with 16 bases left in between. The length of the CDR3 is 16 residues. CDR3 loop: CASTHSGAGNTGELFF. For the CDR3, the DNA is TGTGCCAGCACACATTCAGGGGCAGGGAACACCGGGGAGCTGTTTTTT.

The V and J genes are TRBV6-5 and TRBJ1-4; tentatively, D is TRBD1 (5 bases). Trimming removed 6 bases at V and 7 bases at J, with 18 bases between. The CDR3 loop spans 15 amino acids. The V gene's germline CDR1 is MNHEY and CDR2 SVGAGI. The CDR3: CASSGEGSRGEKLFF. As DNA, the CDR3 is TGTGCCAGCAGCGGCGAGGGGTCCCGGGGTGAAAAACTGTTTTTT.

This chain links TRBV29-1 with TRBJ2-7, with 8 bases fitting TRBD1. The germline gives CDR1 SQVTM, CDR2 ANQGSEA. The CDR3 covers 14 residues. The J segment lost 3 bases and the V segment lost 4 bases, leaving 8 bases of the junction unmatched. For the CDR3, the DNA is TGCAGCGTTGGGGGTCTGACAGGGGTCTACGAGCAGTACTTC. Translating gives CSVGGLTGVYEQYF.

The J gene is TRBJ2-5, the V gene TRBV2; the D is unclear. CDR1 and CDR2 from the germline V gene are SNHLY and FYNNEI. The V and J ends lost 2 bases and 1 base respectively, with 11 bases between them. The CDR3 runs to 15 residues. This CDR3 reads CASSERSGVQETQYF. The DNA for the CDR3 is TGTGCCAGCAGTGAAAGGTCAGGAGTCCAAGAGACCCAGTACTTC.

This clone turned up a few times. The V gene is TRBV10-3, the J gene TRBJ1-4, with TRBD1 identical over 9 bases. The CDR3 loop spans 19 amino acids. Germline CDR1 and CDR2: ENHRY and SYGVKD. Losses at the gene ends were 2 bases for V and 1 base for J; bases not matched to a gene: 11. DNA of the CDR3: TGTGCCATCAGTGAGGAAGGGACAGGGACTCAACAAACTAATGAAAAACTGTTTTTT. Translated: CAISEEGTGTQQTNEKLFF.

V gene TRBV18 combines with J gene TRBJ2-3, with 8 bases aligning to TRBD2. V gave up 8 bases and J gave up 4 bases; unmatched junction bases: 8. The CDR3 spans 14 residues. Germline V gene sequence: CDR1 KGHSH, CDR2 LQKENI. For the CDR3, the DNA is TGTGCCAGCACCTGGACTAGCCCGGCAGATACGCAGTATTTT. Its protein is CASTWTSPADTQYF.

This chain links TRBV5-6 with TRBJ2-1, with 8 positions matching TRBD2. This CDR3 spans 16 amino acids. Unmatched junction bases numbered 7, after V lost 3 bases and J lost 2 bases. Germline V gene lookup returns CDR1 SGHDT and CDR2 YYEEEE. As DNA, the CDR3 is TGTGCCAGCAGCTCGTCTCGACTAGCGACCTACAATGAGCAGTTCTTC. Translating gives CASSSSRLATYNEQFF.

This clone was detected ten times or more. The chain links TRBV9 to TRBJ1-5; D is uncertain. Trimming cost V 0 bases and J 5 bases, with 6 bases left between them. Germline assignment: CDR1 SGDLS and CDR2 YYNGEE. CDR3 length: 13 residues. In DNA, the CDR3 is TGTGCCAGCAGCGTAGACACGTATCAGCCCCAGCATTTT. As protein: CASSVDTYQPQHF.

This rearrangement joins TRBV5-1 to TRBJ2-5; perhaps TRBD2 as D (7 bases). This CDR3 has 15 amino acids. The V and J ends lost 5 bases and 1 base respectively, with 15 bases between them. Germline CDR1 and CDR2: SGHRS and YFSETQ. Written as DNA, the CDR3 is TGCGCCAGCAGGTCAACCCGGGGGGCCCAAGAGACCCAGTACTTC. Its translation is CASRSTRGAQETQYF.